This entry lists 6 T cell receptor beta chains sequenced from one sample in a study of blood T cell repertoires in COVID-19. Clones were read by immunoSEQ multiplex PCR, and TCRdb kept only the in-frame ones, dropping some. The data contain 250,000 to 400,000 clones, roughly 88% of them singletons. The sequenced material came from peripheral blood. The receptor set was obtained from a woman under 40 with COVID-19, enrolled during active disease.

In its sample, this clone was seen a few times. The chain couples TRBV4-3 to TRBJ2-6, with D tentatively TRBD2 (6 bases). The V gene lost 4 bases and the J gene lost 0 bases, with 10 bases spanning the gap. CDR1 LGHNA and CDR2 YSLEER come from the germline V gene. This CDR3 comprises 16 residues. CDR3 loop: CASSPGTDSGANVLTF. CDR3 nucleotides: TGCGCCAGCAGCCCCGGGACTGACTCTGGGGCCAACGTCCTGACTTTC.

This clone was counted once. V gene TRBV6-1 combines with J gene TRBJ2-7; maybe TRBD2 (6 bases). CDR3 length: 14 amino acids. Trimming took off 1 base at V and 7 bases at J, with 14 bases between the two ends. Germline-derived CDR1 and CDR2 are MNHNS and SASEGT. The CDR3 nucleotides read TGTGCCAGCAGTGAAGTTGGAGGGTTTGATGAGCAGTACTTC. This gives the protein CASSEVGGFDEQYF.

CDR3 sequence (DNA): TGTGCCAGCACGGGACAGAACTATGGCTACACCTTC. Translation gives CASTGQNYGYTF. The V and J genes are TRBV28 and TRBJ1-2; 7 nucleotides agree with TRBD1. V dropped 7 bases and J dropped 2; count of bases not matched to a gene: 1. The germline gives CDR1 MDHEN, CDR2 SYDVKM. This CDR3 is built from 12 residues.

The chain links TRBV14 to TRBJ1-2, with 7 bases aligning to TRBD1. The CDR3 is 15 residues long. Trimming removed 4 bases from V and 5 bases from J; junction bases left unmatched: 10. CDR1 and CDR2 (germline): SGHDN, FVKESK. The DNA for the CDR3 is TGTGCCAGCAGCCCACCTTGGGACAGCTTATATGGCTACACCTTC. Its protein product is CASSPPWDSLYGYTF.

The chain couples TRBV6-5 to TRBJ1-2; tentative D call: TRBD1 (5 bases). Germline V CDR1 and CDR2: MNHEY, SVGAGI. The CDR3 extends over 13 amino acids. V lost 5 bases and J 1 base, leaving 8 bases between the germline ends. CDR3 residues: CASSRQGNYGYTF. The CDR3 DNA is TGTGCCAGCAGTCGTCAGGGTAACTATGGCTACACCTTC.

The CDR3 sequence: CASSQGTTEAFF. The DNA for the CDR3 is TGTGCCAGCAGCCAGGGGACCACTGAAGCTTTCTTT. This chain joins TRBV7-9 and TRBJ1-1; a possible D gene is TRBD1 (6 bases). The ends were cut back, 5 bases at V and 4 bases at J, with 8 bases in the middle. The CDR3 totals 12 residues. CDR1 is SEHNR and CDR2 is FQNEAQ in the germline V gene (reference sequence).